Listed below are T cell receptor beta chains from one sample, sequenced in a study of blood T cell repertoires in COVID-19. Libraries were prepared by immunoSEQ multiplex PCR; TCRdb keeps only in-frame clonotypes and omits some of them. The sample records 250,000 or so clones, about 80% being singletons. The sequencing input was PBMCs or T cells enriched from blood (not recorded which). These receptor sequences come from a man aged 55 to 69 who had recovered from COVID-19. Both conserved end residues are part of each CDR3. A D gene is named only where the DNA matches it firmly. Rows may omit the clone size; those that give it use once, few, many or a size class.

D gene	clone size	V gene	J gene	CDR3 DNA	CDR3 protein
TRBD1	-	TRBV27	TRBJ1-5	TGTGCCAGCAGAAACAGGGGAGTTGACAATCAGCCCCAGCATTTT	CASRNRGVDNQPQHF
TRBD2	-	TRBV9	TRBJ2-1	TGTGCCAGCAGCGTAGCTGGGACTAGCGGGTACAATGAGCAGTTCTTC	CASSVAGTSGYNEQFF
-	-	TRBV30	TRBJ1-2	TGTGCCTGGATCTACTATGGCTACACCTTC	CAWIYYGYTF
-	-	TRBV10-3	TRBJ1-2	TGTGCCATCAGTGAGGACCCGGGGTCCAACTATGGCTACACCTTC	CAISEDPGSNYGYTF
TRBD1	-	TRBV3-1/TRBV3-2	TRBJ2-1	TGTGCCAGCAGCCAGGAAGGACAGGGAGGTTACAATGAGCAGTTCTTC	CASSQEGQGGYNEQFF
-	-	TRBV5-1	TRBJ1-1	TGCGCCAGCAGCTTGGCATCAGGGTTGAACACTGAAGCTTTCTTT	CASSLASGLNTEAFF
-	-	TRBV27	TRBJ1-6	TGTGCCAGCAGTTTATTCAGGGCTGGTTCACCCCTCCACTTT	CASSLFRAGSPLHF
-	-	TRBV5-1	TRBJ1-1	TGCGCCAGCAGCTTGGGTCGAGCCACTGAAGCTTTCTTT	CASSLGRATEAFF
-	-	TRBV27	TRBJ1-1	TGTGCCAGCAGTTCCGGGAACACTGAAGCTTTCTTT	CASSSGNTEAFF
-	-	TRBV6-5	TRBJ1-6	TGTGCCGAGCACGAAGGGGGAGACTCACCCCTCCACTTT	CAEHEGGDSPLHF
TRBD1	-	TRBV19	TRBJ2-5	TGTGCCAGTAGTCCTGACAGGGGTGACCAGTACTTC	CASSPDRGDQYF
-	-	TRBV21-1	TRBJ1-6	TGTGCCAGCAGCAAACTTACCTTACTCGGTCTAGATTCACCCCTCCACTTT	CASSKLTLLGLDSPLHF
TRBD1	-	TRBV3-1/TRBV3-2	TRBJ1-2	TGTGCCAGCAGCCCCGCGGGACAGTACTATGGCTACACCTTC	CASSPAGQYYGYTF
-	-	TRBV24-1	TRBJ2-2	TGTGCCACCAGTGATACCTCACAAAGGAACACCGGGGAGCTGTTTTTT	CATSDTSQRNTGELFF
TRBD1	-	TRBV24-1	TRBJ1-6	TGTGCCACCAGTGAGGGACAGCAGAATTCACCCCTCCACTTT	CATSEGQQNSPLHF
-	once	TRBV9	TRBJ1-1	TGTGCCAGCAGCGTAGCAGGGCGGGGCACTGAAGCTTTCTTT	CASSVAGRGTEAFF
TRBD2	-	TRBV24-1	TRBJ2-7	TGTGCCACCAGTGACGAGACTAGCGGGTTCGAGCAGTACTTC	CATSDETSGFEQYF
TRBD1	-	TRBV7-8	TRBJ1-1	TGTGCCAGCAGCCCCGGACAGGGGGACACTGAAGCTTTCTTT	CASSPGQGDTEAFF
TRBD1	-	TRBV23-1	TRBJ1-3	TGCGCCAGCCCAAACGCCGGACAGGGAGGAAACACCATATATTTT	CASPNAGQGGNTIYF
-	-	TRBV19	TRBJ2-1	TGTGCCAGTAGTACCCGACCCGAGGGATACAATGAGCAGTTCTTC	CASSTRPEGYNEQFF
TRBD1	-	TRBV6-4	TRBJ1-6	TGTGCCAGCAGGGATAAGGGACAGGCTTCCTATAATTCACCCCTCCACTTT	CASRDKGQASYNSPLHF
-	-	TRBV10-3	TRBJ2-2	TGTGCCATCAGTGGTTGGGGCTCCCACACCGGGGAGCTGTTTTTT	CAISGWGSHTGELFF
-	-	TRBV9	TRBJ1-1	TGTGCCAGCAGCGCTCAACGGGGAGGATCTGAAGCTTTCTTT	CASSAQRGGSEAFF
-	-	TRBV9	TRBJ2-3	TGTGCCAGCAGCCCAGCGGGAGATACGCAGTATTTT	CASSPAGDTQYF
TRBD1	-	TRBV6-5	TRBJ1-4	TGTGCCAGCAGACAACAGGGGGACAGTGAAAAACTGTTTTTT	CASRQQGDSEKLFF